This is a list of T cell receptor beta chains from one sample in a study of shared clonotypes between healthy human individuals. Repertoires were generated with immunoSEQ multiplex PCR, while TCRdb's copy carries only in-frame clones and drops some. The sample has some 2.1 million clones, over 85% seen once. The sample was naive CD8+ T cells sorted from blood. Source of these receptors: a man aged 18 to 29 in good health. Each CDR3 is given with its conserved first and last residue. D genes are given only for firm matches. Clone size is not always given. Where it is, it says once, few, many or a class for expanded clones.

size	D	V	length	J	CDR3	DNA
NA	NA	TRBV11-2	18	TRBJ2-1	CASSLEGQAAYSYNEQFF	TGTGCCAGCAGCTTAGAGGGGCAAGCGGCTTACTCCTACAATGAGCAGTTCTTC
NA	NA	TRBV4-2	16	TRBJ2-3	CASSQDSSLGTDTQYF	TGTGCCAGCAGCCAAGATTCTAGTCTGGGCACAGATACGCAGTATTTT
NA	NA	TRBV6-5	15	TRBJ2-3	CASSYTGGVLDTQYF	TGTGCCAGCAGTTACACCGGGGGAGTACTGGATACGCAGTATTTT
NA	NA	TRBV6-6	13	TRBJ1-4	CASSSGAGEKLFF	TGTGCCAGCAGTTCCGGTGCGGGTGAAAAACTGTTTTTT
NA	NA	TRBV4-2	14	TRBJ1-1	CASQAGYLYTEAFF	TGTGCCAGCCAAGCCGGGTACCTCTACACTGAAGCTTTCTTT
NA	NA	TRBV6-5	14	TRBJ2-1	CASSYYSGNYEQFF	TGTGCCAGCAGTTACTACTCAGGGAACTATGAGCAGTTCTTC
NA	TRBD1	TRBV13	15	TRBJ1-4	CASSPDRGSNEKLFF	TGTGCCAGCAGCCCCGACAGGGGATCTAATGAAAAACTGTTTTTT
once	TRBD2	TRBV4-1	15	TRBJ2-7	CASSYSILAAYEQYF	TGCGCCAGCAGCTATAGTATACTAGCGGCCTACGAGCAGTACTTC
NA	NA	TRBV11-2	14	TRBJ1-2	CASSLDPTGIGYTF	TGTGCCAGCAGCTTAGATCCTACAGGGATCGGCTACACCTTC
NA	TRBD1	TRBV19	16	TRBJ1-2	CASSIEGAGGSYGYTF	TGTGCCAGTAGTATAGAAGGAGCAGGGGGCAGCTATGGCTACACCTTC
NA	NA	TRBV10-3	13	TRBJ2-7	CAITGELSYEQYF	TGTGCCATTACCGGGGAGCTCTCCTACGAGCAGTACTTC
NA	NA	TRBV9	13	TRBJ2-1	CASSVVSGNEQFF	TGTGCCAGCAGCGTAGTGTCTGGGAATGAGCAGTTCTTC
NA	TRBD1	TRBV5-1	13	TRBJ2-7	CASRGQGLHEQYF	TGCGCCAGCAGGGGACAGGGCCTCCACGAGCAGTACTTC
NA	TRBD2	TRBV6-1	13	TRBJ2-2	CASNGGRARELFF	TGTGCCAGCAACGGCGGGAGGGCCCGGGAGCTGTTTTTT
NA	NA	TRBV27	12	TRBJ2-2	CATAESTGELFF	TGTGCCACAGCCGAGAGCACCGGGGAGCTGTTTTTT
NA	TRBD1	TRBV30	11	TRBJ2-7	CAWSEGQGAVF	TGTGCCTGGAGTGAGGGACAGGGGGCCGTCTTC
NA	NA	TRBV4-1	17	TRBJ2-3	CASSHTVPELGTDTQYF	TGCGCCAGCAGCCATACCGTCCCCGAATTAGGCACAGATACGCAGTATTTT
NA	TRBD1	TRBV28	15	TRBJ2-1	CASDQGTGSYNEQFF	TGTGCCAGCGACCAGGGGACAGGGTCCTACAATGAGCAGTTCTTC
NA	NA	TRBV7-6	14	TRBJ2-7	CASSLSPGTYEQYF	TGTGCCAGCAGCTTATCTCCAGGTACCTACGAGCAGTACTTC
NA	TRBD2	TRBV7-8	14	TRBJ2-7	CASSWTSTVDEQYF	TGTGCCAGCAGTTGGACTAGCACGGTAGACGAGCAGTACTTC
NA	TRBD2	TRBV6-5	15	TRBJ2-3	CASSYYGGSTDTQYF	TGTGCCAGCAGTTACTACGGGGGGTCAACAGATACGCAGTATTTT
NA	NA	TRBV4-3	13	TRBJ2-7	CASSQDTRYEQYF	TGCGCCAGCAGCCAAGATACCAGATACGAGCAGTACTTC
NA	NA	TRBV5-6	13	TRBJ2-7	CASSFGQHYEQYF	TGTGCCAGCAGCTTCGGACAGCACTACGAGCAGTACTTC
NA	NA	TRBV4-1	17	TRBJ1-4	CASSDITGNPTNEKLFF	TGCGCCAGCAGCGATATTACAGGGAACCCAACTAATGAAAAACTGTTTTTT
NA	NA	TRBV14	15	TRBJ2-7	CASSQEDSIYYEQYF	TGTGCCAGCAGCCAAGAGGACAGTATTTACTACGAGCAGTACTTC
NA	NA	TRBV4-3	18	TRBJ1-1	CASSQERAGGPRDTEAFF	TGCGCCAGCAGCCAAGAGAGGGCCGGGGGGCCGAGGGACACTGAAGCTTTCTTT
NA	NA	TRBV5-1	18	TRBJ1-2	CASSIRATTPPGLDGYTF	TGCGCCAGCAGCATCCGGGCGACGACCCCGCCCGGCTTGGATGGCTACACCTTC
once	NA	TRBV6-1	14	TRBJ2-7	CASSDWNRSYEQYF	TGTGCCAGCAGTGATTGGAATAGATCCTACGAGCAGTACTTC
NA	NA	TRBV19	13	TRBJ1-2	CASNLGTNYGYTF	TGTGCCAGTAATCTGGGGACTAACTATGGCTACACCTTC
NA	NA	TRBV7-3	15	TRBJ1-6	CASSLGADYNSPLHF	TGTGCCAGCAGCTTAGGGGCGGATTATAATTCACCCCTCCACTTT
once	TRBD2	TRBV29-1	17	TRBJ2-3	CSVEMASGRPSTDTQYF	TGCAGCGTTGAAATGGCTAGCGGGAGGCCTAGCACAGATACGCAGTATTTT
NA	TRBD1	TRBV5-1	15	TRBJ2-3	CASSLGQGTTDTQYF	TGCGCCAGCAGCTTGGGACAGGGAACCACAGATACGCAGTATTTT
NA	NA	TRBV25-1	13	TRBJ1-3	CASSDGIGNTIYF	TGTGCCAGCAGTGACGGGATCGGAAACACCATATATTTT
NA	TRBD1	TRBV5-6	17	TRBJ2-7	CASSLAGTGAYSYEQYF	TGTGCCAGCAGCTTGGCAGGGACAGGGGCCTACTCCTACGAGCAGTACTTC
NA	NA	TRBV27	13	TRBJ1-1	CASSWGGNTEAFF	TGTGCCAGCAGTTGGGGAGGGAACACTGAAGCTTTCTTT
NA	NA	TRBV4-1	15	TRBJ2-3	CASSQVGTVTDTQYF	TGCGCCAGCAGCCAAGTCGGGACTGTCACAGATACGCAGTATTTT
NA	TRBD2	TRBV28	17	TRBJ2-1	CASSLGLAGGPYNEQFF	TGTGCCAGCAGTCTCGGACTAGCGGGGGGCCCCTACAATGAGCAGTTCTTC
NA	TRBD2	TRBV5-1	16	TRBJ2-7	CASSYSTSGITYEQYF	TGCGCCAGCAGCTATTCGACTAGCGGGATAACCTACGAGCAGTACTTC
few	NA	TRBV4-2	15	TRBJ2-5	CASSQDGVGGETQYF	TGTGCCAGCAGCCAAGACGGCGTTGGGGGAGAGACCCAGTACTTC
NA	NA	TRBV11-2	13	TRBJ1-5	CASSLEDDQPQHF	TGTGCCAGCAGCTTAGAAGACGATCAGCCCCAGCATTTT
NA	NA	TRBV30	12	TRBJ1-1	CAWYPGVTEAFF	TGTGCCTGGTACCCAGGGGTCACTGAAGCTTTCTTT
NA	NA	TRBV5-4	13	TRBJ2-2	CASSFTSGGELFF	TGTGCCAGCAGCTTTACATCCGGCGGGGAGCTGTTTTTT
NA	NA	TRBV7-9	13	TRBJ2-1	CASSRDVSGEQFF	TGTGCCAGCAGCCGGGACGTCTCGGGTGAGCAGTTCTTC
NA	NA	TRBV5-6	14	TRBJ2-7	CASSLADKSYEQYF	TGTGCCAGCAGCTTGGCCGACAAAAGCTACGAGCAGTACTTC
NA	TRBD2	TRBV5-1	15	TRBJ2-7	CASSPGLAGVNEQYF	TGCGCCAGCAGCCCGGGACTAGCGGGAGTCAACGAGCAGTACTTC
NA	NA	TRBV15	14	TRBJ1-2	CATSRDESGYGYTF	TGTGCCACCAGCAGAGATGAATCCGGCTATGGCTACACCTTC
once	TRBD1	TRBV7-9	15	TRBJ2-3	CASSSGQGLTDTQYF	TGTGCCAGCAGCTCGGGACAGGGGTTGACAGATACGCAGTATTTT
NA	NA	TRBV6-5	13	TRBJ2-7	CASSYGGPYEQYF	TGTGCCAGCAGTTACGGCGGTCCTTACGAGCAGTACTTC
once	NA	TRBV4-3	15	TRBJ2-6	CASSQDTGGPNVLTF	TGCGCCAGCAGCCAAGATACGGGGGGCCCGAACGTCCTGACTTTC
once	NA	TRBV7-9	12	TRBJ1-4	CASTPTGEKLFF	TGTGCCAGCACCCCGACAGGTGAAAAACTGTTTTTT
NA	TRBD1	TRBV27	12	TRBJ1-1	CASTRDSFEAFF	TGTGCCAGCACCCGGGACAGTTTTGAAGCTTTCTTT
NA	TRBD1	TRBV6-5	15	TRBJ1-2	CASSYSFQGAVGYTF	TGTGCCAGCAGTTACTCTTTTCAGGGGGCAGTTGGCTACACCTTC
NA	NA	TRBV4-1	15	TRBJ1-2	CASSQDPPASDGYTF	TGCGCCAGCAGCCAAGATCCGCCAGCATCAGATGGCTACACCTTC
NA	NA	TRBV5-1	15	TRBJ2-1	CASRAPQGIYNEQFF	TGCGCCAGCAGGGCACCCCAGGGGATATACAATGAGCAGTTCTTC
NA	TRBD1	TRBV5-6	18	TRBJ1-1	CASSSLPGQGAMNTEAFF	TGTGCCAGCAGCTCCCTCCCAGGACAGGGCGCCATGAACACTGAAGCTTTCTTT
NA	NA	TRBV5-1	15	TRBJ2-4	CASSLGGVAKNIQYF	TGCGCCAGCAGCTTGGGGGGAGTAGCCAAAAACATTCAGTACTTC
once	TRBD1	TRBV28	16	TRBJ2-7	CASSQDRDRSWYEQYF	TGTGCCAGCAGTCAAGACAGGGATCGATCCTGGTACGAGCAGTACTTC
NA	NA	TRBV7-9	14	TRBJ2-2	CASSFVGIAGELFF	TGTGCCAGCAGCTTCGTAGGGATCGCCGGGGAGCTGTTTTTT
once	NA	TRBV12-5	17	TRBJ1-5	CASGWRTVPYSNQPQHF	TGTGCTAGTGGTTGGAGGACAGTTCCCTATAGCAATCAGCCCCAGCATTTT